Listed below are T cell receptor beta chains from one sample, sequenced in a study of post-analysis software for immune sequencing data. TCRdb independently ran MiXCR on the PCR reads; one entry per CDR3 protein. The sample records 700,000 to 900,000 distinct CDR3 sequences, about 43% being singletons. The specimen sequenced was blood. The receptor set was obtained from a girl aged 5-17 years with multiple sclerosis. Each CDR3 is given with its conserved first and last residue. Each record gives: V gene, clone size, J gene, D gene, CDR3 DNA, CDR3 protein. D genes are given only for firm matches. Expanded clones get a size class; other rows say once, few or many, or leave the size out.

v_gene: TRBV11-2; abundance: .; j_gene: TRBJ2-7; d_gene: .; CDR3nt: TGTGCCAGCAGCTTAGTGCGTGGGTGCCCCTTCTACGAGCAGTACTTC; CDR3aa: CASSLVRGCPFYEQYF
v_gene: TRBV11-1; abundance: .; j_gene: TRBJ2-1; d_gene: TRBD2; CDR3nt: TGTGCCAGCAGTCCGCGGGAGGGGAGGTACAATGAGCAGTTCTTC; CDR3aa: CASSPREGRYNEQFF
v_gene: TRBV7-3; abundance: .; j_gene: TRBJ2-5; d_gene: .; CDR3nt: TGTGCCAGCAGCATCGCGGTGGGAGAGACCCAGTACTTC; CDR3aa: CASSIAVGETQYF
v_gene: TRBV7-2; abundance: .; j_gene: TRBJ2-2; d_gene: .; CDR3nt: TGTGCCAGCAGCATAGGGGGGACCGGGGAGCTGTTTTTT; CDR3aa: CASSIGGTGELFF
v_gene: TRBV7-8; abundance: few; j_gene: TRBJ2-7; d_gene: TRBD2; CDR3nt: TGTGCCAGCAGCTCTCCCCGGACTAGCGGGAGCGTCAACGAGCAGTACTTC; CDR3aa: CASSSPRTSGSVNEQYF
v_gene: TRBV29-1; abundance: few; j_gene: TRBJ1-2; d_gene: .; CDR3nt: TGCAGCGTTGAAGGGTTGGACTATGGCTACACCTTC; CDR3aa: CSVEGLDYGYTF
v_gene: TRBV20-1; abundance: .; j_gene: TRBJ2-3; d_gene: .; CDR3nt: TGCAGTGCGTTTACAGGGATCGGGACAGATACGCAGTATTTT; CDR3aa: CSAFTGIGTDTQYF
v_gene: TRBV29-1; abundance: .; j_gene: TRBJ2-7; d_gene: TRBD2; CDR3nt: TGCAGCGTTGCGCTAGCGGATTACGAGCAGTACTTC; CDR3aa: CSVALADYEQYF
v_gene: TRBV7-6; abundance: .; j_gene: TRBJ1-2; d_gene: .; CDR3nt: TGTGCCAGCAGCTTAGAATTTACGGGACCCTATGGCTACACCTTC; CDR3aa: CASSLEFTGPYGYTF
v_gene: TRBV24-1; abundance: .; j_gene: TRBJ2-1; d_gene: .; CDR3nt: TGTGCCGCGTCAGGGGCCTACAATGAGCAGTTCTTC; CDR3aa: CAASGAYNEQFF
v_gene: TRBV6-6; abundance: .; j_gene: TRBJ1-1; d_gene: .; CDR3nt: TGTGCCAGCAGTTACTCTATCCAGGGCACTGAAGCTTTCTTT; CDR3aa: CASSYSIQGTEAFF
v_gene: TRBV28; abundance: .; j_gene: TRBJ1-6; d_gene: TRBD1; CDR3nt: TGTGCCAGCAGCGACGCAGGGGGTAATTCACCCCTCCACTTT; CDR3aa: CASSDAGGNSPLHF
v_gene: TRBV4-3; abundance: .; j_gene: TRBJ2-1; d_gene: TRBD2; CDR3nt: TGCGCCAGCAGCCCTACCTTGGGACTAGCGGGAGGGCCCTCCTCCTACAATGAGCAGTTCTTC; CDR3aa: CASSPTLGLAGGPSSYNEQFF
v_gene: TRBV4-3; abundance: .; j_gene: TRBJ2-1; d_gene: TRBD2; CDR3nt: TGCGCCAGCAGCCCGCGACTAGCTAACAATGAGCAGTTCTTC; CDR3aa: CASSPRLANNEQFF
v_gene: TRBV12-3/TRBV12-4; abundance: .; j_gene: TRBJ1-6; d_gene: .; CDR3nt: TGTGCCAGCACCGTGGGGGAAGTCAGTTCACCCCTCCACTTT; CDR3aa: CASTVGEVSSPLHF
v_gene: TRBV9; abundance: .; j_gene: TRBJ2-5; d_gene: .; CDR3nt: TGTGCCAGCAGCGGCTCTGCTAGCGTCCAAGAGACCCAGTACTTC; CDR3aa: CASSGSASVQETQYF
v_gene: TRBV5-5; abundance: .; j_gene: TRBJ2-7; d_gene: TRBD2; CDR3nt: TGTGCCAGCAGCTTGTCACTAGCGGGTTTCGACCTCTACGAGCAGTACTTC; CDR3aa: CASSLSLAGFDLYEQYF
v_gene: TRBV7-2; abundance: .; j_gene: TRBJ1-2; d_gene: TRBD1; CDR3nt: TGTGCCAGCAGCTTTACAGGGGAGGCGGGCGGCTACACCTTC; CDR3aa: CASSFTGEAGGYTF
v_gene: TRBV7-9; abundance: .; j_gene: TRBJ2-3; d_gene: TRBD1; CDR3nt: TGTGCCAGCAGCTCCCCGCCCGACAGGGGGCCTGCGGATACGCAGTATTTT; CDR3aa: CASSSPPDRGPADTQYF
v_gene: TRBV5-1; abundance: .; j_gene: TRBJ2-2; d_gene: .; CDR3nt: TGCGCCAGCAGCTTGGAGGGGGGAATCAACACCGGGGAGCTGTTTTTT; CDR3aa: CASSLEGGINTGELFF
v_gene: TRBV12-3/TRBV12-4; abundance: many; j_gene: TRBJ1-2; d_gene: .; CDR3nt: TGTGCCAGCAGTCCGGATATTGCTGGCTACACCTTC; CDR3aa: CASSPDIAGYTF
v_gene: TRBV7-9; abundance: .; j_gene: TRBJ2-7; d_gene: .; CDR3nt: TGTGCCAACAGCTCCCGGTTCGAGCAGTACTTC; CDR3aa: CANSSRFEQYF
v_gene: TRBV29-1; abundance: .; j_gene: TRBJ1-4; d_gene: TRBD1; CDR3nt: TGCAGCGGGATAGGGACAGGGGGGGCGGACGCAACTAATGAAAAACTGTTTTTT; CDR3aa: CSGIGTGGADATNEKLFF
v_gene: TRBV30; abundance: few; j_gene: TRBJ2-5; d_gene: .; CDR3nt: TGTGCCTGGAGTAGGGGTAGCGGCCAAGAGACCCAGTACTTC; CDR3aa: CAWSRGSGQETQYF
v_gene: TRBV28; abundance: .; j_gene: TRBJ2-7; d_gene: TRBD1; CDR3nt: TGTGCCAGCCTAGGGACAGCCAACTACGAGCAGTACTTC; CDR3aa: CASLGTANYEQYF
v_gene: TRBV27; abundance: once; j_gene: TRBJ2-5; d_gene: .; CDR3nt: TGTGCCAGCAGTTCGAATGGTGGGGAGACCCAGTACTTC; CDR3aa: CASSSNGGETQYF
v_gene: TRBV20-1; abundance: few; j_gene: TRBJ2-1; d_gene: .; CDR3nt: TGCAGTGCTAGAGTAGGTGGGAAAGGCTCCTACAATGAGCAGTTCTTC; CDR3aa: CSARVGGKGSYNEQFF
v_gene: TRBV3-1; abundance: few; j_gene: TRBJ2-6; d_gene: .; CDR3nt: TGTGCCAGCACGGGAACGAGAAGCTCTGGGGCCAACGTCCTGACTTTC; CDR3aa: CASTGTRSSGANVLTF
v_gene: TRBV2; abundance: few; j_gene: TRBJ2-7; d_gene: TRBD2; CDR3nt: TGTGCCAGCAGTGCCGGACTAGCGGCCCTCTCCTCCTACGAGCAGTACTTC; CDR3aa: CASSAGLAALSSYEQYF
v_gene: TRBV12-3/TRBV12-4; abundance: few; j_gene: TRBJ1-1; d_gene: TRBD1; CDR3nt: TGTGCCAGCAGGCCCCGGGACAGGGGGAGTGAAGCTTTCTTT; CDR3aa: CASRPRDRGSEAFF
v_gene: TRBV10-2; abundance: .; j_gene: TRBJ2-1; d_gene: TRBD2; CDR3nt: TGCGCCAGCAGTGAACCTCCGGGACTAGCCCCCTACAATGAGCAGTTCTTC; CDR3aa: CASSEPPGLAPYNEQFF
v_gene: TRBV13; abundance: .; j_gene: TRBJ2-7; d_gene: .; CDR3nt: TGTGCCAGCAGCTTTTACAGGGATTCCTACGAGCAGTACTTC; CDR3aa: CASSFYRDSYEQYF
v_gene: TRBV7-6; abundance: few; j_gene: TRBJ2-7; d_gene: TRBD2; CDR3nt: TGTGCCAGCAGCTTAGGGACTAGTTCCTACGAAGAGCAGTACTTC; CDR3aa: CASSLGTSSYEEQYF
v_gene: TRBV29-1; abundance: few; j_gene: TRBJ2-7; d_gene: .; CDR3nt: TGCAGCGTTGAAGGGCGCTCTTACGAGCAGTACTTC; CDR3aa: CSVEGRSYEQYF
v_gene: TRBV7-3; abundance: once; j_gene: TRBJ2-3; d_gene: TRBD2; CDR3nt: TGTGCCAGCAGCTCCTCGCGGGAGGCTCGAGATACGCAGTATTTT; CDR3aa: CASSSSREARDTQYF
v_gene: TRBV12-3/TRBV12-4; abundance: once; j_gene: TRBJ2-7; d_gene: TRBD1; CDR3nt: TGTGCCAGCAGTCCCGACCGGGACAGCCTCGATGGCGACGAGCAGTACTTC; CDR3aa: CASSPDRDSLDGDEQYF
v_gene: TRBV2; abundance: .; j_gene: TRBJ2-1; d_gene: .; CDR3nt: TGTGCCAGCAGTGGGGACCCCTCGGGGTACAATGAGCAGTTCTTC; CDR3aa: CASSGDPSGYNEQFF
v_gene: TRBV4-2; abundance: .; j_gene: TRBJ2-4; d_gene: .; CDR3nt: TGTGCCAGCAGCCTGCGGGACTTCCGGGATAACAGAAACATTCAGTACTTC; CDR3aa: CASSLRDFRDNRNIQYF
v_gene: TRBV12-3/TRBV12-4; abundance: .; j_gene: TRBJ2-3; d_gene: .; CDR3nt: TGTGCCAGCAGTTTACGGGCGGACACAGATGCGCAGTATTTT; CDR3aa: CASSLRADTDAQYF
v_gene: TRBV4-2; abundance: .; j_gene: TRBJ2-7; d_gene: TRBD2; CDR3nt: TGTGCCAGCAGCCAAGTAGCGGGAGGGAAACTCTACGAGCAGTACTTC; CDR3aa: CASSQVAGGKLYEQYF
v_gene: TRBV7-9; abundance: .; j_gene: TRBJ2-3; d_gene: TRBD2; CDR3nt: TGTGCCAGCAGCTTTAGCGGGGCCCCAGATACGCAGTATTTT; CDR3aa: CASSFSGAPDTQYF
v_gene: TRBV20-1; abundance: .; j_gene: TRBJ2-7; d_gene: TRBD1; CDR3nt: TGCAGTGCTAGAGACAGGGGGATGGCAACCGAGCAGTACTTC; CDR3aa: CSARDRGMATEQYF
v_gene: TRBV12-3/TRBV12-4; abundance: .; j_gene: TRBJ2-5; d_gene: .; CDR3nt: TGTGCCAGCAGTGTTTGGGGAGCGACCCAGTACTTC; CDR3aa: CASSVWGATQYF
v_gene: TRBV24-1; abundance: .; j_gene: TRBJ2-1; d_gene: .; CDR3nt: TGTGCCACCAGTGGAGGGCCACTACCTTCCTACAATGAGCAGTTCTTC; CDR3aa: CATSGGPLPSYNEQFF
v_gene: TRBV21-1; abundance: .; j_gene: TRBJ2-4; d_gene: .; CDR3nt: TGTGCCAGCAGCAGGGTGACGGAGCGGGAGGGGAACATTCAGTACTTC; CDR3aa: CASSRVTEREGNIQYF
v_gene: TRBV20-1; abundance: few; j_gene: TRBJ2-3; d_gene: TRBD2; CDR3nt: TGCAGTGCCGCCGGGACTAGCGGGAGAGATACAGATACGCAGTATTTT; CDR3aa: CSAAGTSGRDTDTQYF
v_gene: TRBV28; abundance: .; j_gene: TRBJ1-4; d_gene: TRBD1; CDR3nt: TGTGCCAGCAGCAAAGAGACAGGGTGGCGAAAACTGTTTTTT; CDR3aa: CASSKETGWRKLFF
v_gene: TRBV20-1; abundance: .; j_gene: TRBJ2-7; d_gene: .; CDR3nt: TGCAGTGCTAAGCGCAACGAGCAGTACTTC; CDR3aa: CSAKRNEQYF
v_gene: TRBV20-1; abundance: few; j_gene: TRBJ2-5; d_gene: TRBD1; CDR3nt: TGCAGTGCTAGCCGACCGGGACAGCAAGAGACCCAGTACTTC; CDR3aa: CSASRPGQQETQYF
v_gene: TRBV6-4; abundance: .; j_gene: TRBJ1-1; d_gene: TRBD1; CDR3nt: TGTGCCAGCAGTGACCAGCCGGGACAGCCTAAAGCTTTCTTT; CDR3aa: CASSDQPGQPKAFF
v_gene: TRBV20-1; abundance: .; j_gene: TRBJ1-2; d_gene: .; CDR3nt: TGCAGTGCTCTACGGACAGACAACTATGGCTACACCTTC; CDR3aa: CSALRTDNYGYTF
v_gene: TRBV5-4; abundance: .; j_gene: TRBJ2-5; d_gene: TRBD1; CDR3nt: TGTGCCAGCAGCTCGCCCGCAGGGGGCCGCGTGGAGACCCAGTACTTC; CDR3aa: CASSSPAGGRVETQYF
v_gene: TRBV20-1; abundance: .; j_gene: TRBJ2-3; d_gene: TRBD2; CDR3nt: TGCAGTGCAGAAACTAGCGGGAGAAGTACAGATACGCAGTATTTT; CDR3aa: CSAETSGRSTDTQYF
v_gene: TRBV24-1; abundance: few; j_gene: TRBJ2-5; d_gene: .; CDR3nt: TGTGCCACCAGTGATTCGGCTGGAGAGACCCAGTACTTC; CDR3aa: CATSDSAGETQYF
v_gene: TRBV9; abundance: few; j_gene: TRBJ2-3; d_gene: TRBD2; CDR3nt: TGTGCCAGCAGCCCTAGGGGCGGGAGTAATGCAGATACGCAGTATTTT; CDR3aa: CASSPRGGSNADTQYF
v_gene: TRBV6-2/TRBV6-3; abundance: few; j_gene: TRBJ2-1; d_gene: TRBD2; CDR3nt: TGTGCCAGCAGTTACGTAATACTAGCGGGATCCCACTCCTACAATGAGCAGTTCTTC; CDR3aa: CASSYVILAGSHSYNEQFF